This TCR beta chain was observed in a study of HIV-infected children after antiretroviral therapy interruption (dated by TCRdb to between 2019 and 2020). Describing the broader study: Eight children, all with CD4+ count above 500 and viral load below 50 copies/ml, were included, of whom four were on planned treatment interruption and four were on continuous treatment. The interruption group had a median age of around 9.5 years, and the continuous treatment group had a median age of around 8 years. Recorded exposure to EBV and CMV was present in most of the participating children. In the interruption arm, samples were obtained at week 0, week 12, end of interruption (week 24 or 48), and about 3 years after study end. Continuous-treatment samples were analyzed from corresponding weeks 0, 48 and 150. Alongside measurements of thymic output, TCR repertoires of children on planned treatment interruption were compared with TCR repertoires of children on continuous antiretroviral treatment. Overall study results and their limits: An increase in shared-triplet CDR3 clusters after interruption was observed in a few patients; however, the overall increase was not significant unless one outlier patient was excluded. The low number of patients is regarded as a limitation, and the data should be interpreted with caution. In naive CD4+ repertoires of PTI patients, CDR3 sharing between time points fell after interruption began; many sequences were shared between end of interruption and 3 years later.

Remarks on this clonotype: Its antigen target is currently unknown. No base qualities exist here, and no much larger clone lies one base off it.

A distance of 19 bases separates the germline ends of V and J, which lose 4 bases and 0 bases respectively. The CDR3 starts with the cysteine, ends with the phenylalanine, and has 18 residues. Left in the record is the CDR3 DNA by itself, 54 bases read in frame from the first base. In light of the paper, this sample's treatment or condition label describes: PENTA 11 planned treatment interruption arm or continuous ART arm. The participants were children from the United Kingdom between 2 and 15 years old who had been on ART with at least three drugs for 24 weeks or longer. Cryopreserved PBMCs with at least 5 million viable cells were required; several candidate patients were excluded for low viable PBMC yield. Memory CD8+ CD45RO+ CD45RA- T cells were FACS-sorted from thawed PBMCs on a FACSAria III cell sorter. The sorted cells were fixed, and RNA was then extracted with the RNeasy FFPE kit and afterward with the RNeasy Micro kit.

Preparation of the library involved 3' RACE. To correct PCR amplification bias, TCR libraries were generated from RNA with a 3' RACE protocol that used unique molecular identifiers. As many as 12 amplicon libraries were pooled and then sequenced on an Illumina MiSeq using v2 2x250 paired-end chemistry. The authors' pipeline ran thus. Decombinator was used to process the reads, assigning V and J genes and CDR3 and applying barcode-based correction of errors and PCR bias. Repertoires were subsampled to equal depth before Gini coefficients were calculated with the R ineq package. CDR3 similarity was assessed with GLIPH, Hamming distance and a shared triplet metric. TCRdb reworked the public reads: Q25 trimming with fastp, MiXCR clone assembly, productive beta chains retained. Every distinct CDR3 protein forms one entry, paired with its most common genes and DNA. The authors' filters were not applied to this entry. This sample comprises some 3,900 distinct CDR3 sequences, approximately 4.8% of them detected only once. Roughly 25% of the sample goes to the ten largest clones.

This specimen consisted of CD45RO+ CD8+ T cells from PBMCs, pooled from several time points, obtained from a donor given antiretroviral therapy, either interrupted or continuous. Sample cell subset or site, as interpreted from the label and publication: memory CD8+ CD45RO+ CD45RA- T cells. This clonotype originated in a pool of human donors with HIV. The V and J genes are TRBV12-3 or TRBV12-4 and TRBJ2-1; matching of 6 bases hints at TRBD2 as the D gene. The nucleotide sequence is TGTGCCAGCAGTTCTACCGGGACTTCCAAAAGCTCCTACAATGAGCAGTTCTTC. Protein translation: CASSSTGTSKSSYNEQFF.